This record concerns one T cell receptor (beta chain) sequence. This entry belongs to a study of PD-L1 blockade in urothelial cancer. Study-level information: Median T cell yield from blood was roughly 140,000.

Sequencing used immunoSEQ multiplex PCR; TCRdb keeps in-frame clones, though not all of them. The sample carries about 50,000 clones, 75% recorded once. Noted time point: pretreatment peripheral blood. V was clipped by 5 bases and J by 6 bases, with 19 bases between them. Looked up from germline, CDR1 is LNHDA and CDR2 is SQIVND (reference sequence). CDR3 length: 15 amino acids. The V gene is TRBV19, the J gene TRBJ2-5; the D gene is possibly TRBD1 (6 bases). This material consisted of PBMCs, taken around atezolizumab (anti-PD-L1) treatment. This TCR was recovered from a man aged 65 to 79 with urothelial cancer. CDR3 loop: CASSEVSGEWKTQYF. CDR3 bases: TGTGCCAGTAGTGAGGTGTCAGGGGAGTGGAAGACCCAGTACTTC. The entire variable domain, with the rest obtained from reference TRBV19 and TRBJ2-5, is as follows: DGGITQSPKYLFRKEGQNVTLSCEQNLNHDAMYWYRQDPGQGLRLIYYSQIVNDFQKGDIAEGYSVSREKKESFPLTVTSAQKNPTAFYLCASSEVSGEWKTQYFGPGTRLLVL.